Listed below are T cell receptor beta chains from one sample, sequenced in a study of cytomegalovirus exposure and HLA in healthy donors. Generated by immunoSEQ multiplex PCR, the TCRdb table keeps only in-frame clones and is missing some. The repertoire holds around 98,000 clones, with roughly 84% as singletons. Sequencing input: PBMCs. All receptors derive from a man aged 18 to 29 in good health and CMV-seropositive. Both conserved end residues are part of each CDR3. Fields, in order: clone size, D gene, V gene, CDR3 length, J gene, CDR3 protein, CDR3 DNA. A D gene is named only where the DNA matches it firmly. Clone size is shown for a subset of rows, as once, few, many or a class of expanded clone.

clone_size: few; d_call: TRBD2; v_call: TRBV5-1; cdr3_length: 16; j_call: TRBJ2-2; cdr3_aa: CASSLGLAANTGELFF; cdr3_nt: TGCGCCAGCAGCTTGGGACTAGCGGCGAACACCGGGGAGCTGTTTTTT
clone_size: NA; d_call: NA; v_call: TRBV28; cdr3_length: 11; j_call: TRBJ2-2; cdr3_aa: CASSNSGELFF; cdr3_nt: TGTGCCAGCAGTAACAGCGGGGAGCTGTTTTTT
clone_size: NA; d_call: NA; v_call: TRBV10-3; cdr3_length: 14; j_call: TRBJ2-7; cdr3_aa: CAISESPGAYEQYF; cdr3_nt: TGTGCCATCAGTGAGTCTCCAGGGGCTTACGAGCAGTACTTC
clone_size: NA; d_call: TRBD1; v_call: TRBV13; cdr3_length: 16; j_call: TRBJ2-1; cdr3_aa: CASSSIRDRGNNEQFF; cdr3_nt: TGTGCCAGCAGCTCCATCCGGGACAGGGGAAACAATGAGCAGTTCTTC
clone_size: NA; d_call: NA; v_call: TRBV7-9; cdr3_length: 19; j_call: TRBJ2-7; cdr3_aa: CASSQLTGNPRKIAYEQYF; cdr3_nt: TGTGCCAGCAGTCAACTGACCGGGAACCCTAGGAAGATAGCCTACGAGCAGTACTTC
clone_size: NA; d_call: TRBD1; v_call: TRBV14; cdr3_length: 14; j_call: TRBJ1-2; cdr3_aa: CASSQIQGNYGYTF; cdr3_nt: TGTGCCAGCAGCCAGATACAGGGGAACTATGGCTACACCTTC
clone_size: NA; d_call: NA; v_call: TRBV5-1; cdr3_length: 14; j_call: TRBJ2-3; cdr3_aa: CASSPGLSTDTQYF; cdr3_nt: TGCGCCAGCAGCCCCGGACTTTCCACAGATACGCAGTATTTT
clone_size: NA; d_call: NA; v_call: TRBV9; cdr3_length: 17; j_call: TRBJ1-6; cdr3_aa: CASSVVPSGSGNSPLHF; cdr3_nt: TGTGCCAGCAGCGTAGTCCCCTCAGGGTCCGGTAATTCACCCCTCCACTTT
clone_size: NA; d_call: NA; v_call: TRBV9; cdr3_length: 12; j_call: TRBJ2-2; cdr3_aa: CASSVRTGELFF; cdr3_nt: TGTGCCAGCAGCGTTAGGACAGGGGAGCTGTTTTTT
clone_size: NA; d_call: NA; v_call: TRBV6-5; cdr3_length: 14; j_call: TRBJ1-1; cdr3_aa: CASSYSFGAGEVFF; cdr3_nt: TGTGCCAGCAGTTACTCGTTCGGGGCAGGGGAAGTTTTCTTT
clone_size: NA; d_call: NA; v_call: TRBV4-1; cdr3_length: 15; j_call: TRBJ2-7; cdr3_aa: CASSQAGLLSYEQYF; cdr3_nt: TGCGCCAGCAGCCAAGCGGGACTCCTTTCCTACGAGCAGTACTTC
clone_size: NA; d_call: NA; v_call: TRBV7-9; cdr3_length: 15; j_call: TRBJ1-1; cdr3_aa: CASSTSAQGGTEAFF; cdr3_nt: TGTGCCAGCAGCACCTCGGCCCAGGGAGGCACTGAAGCTTTCTTT
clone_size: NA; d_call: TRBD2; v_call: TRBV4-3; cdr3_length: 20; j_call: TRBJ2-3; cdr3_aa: CASSQDLVAGGRDGTDTQYF; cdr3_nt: TGCGCCAGCAGCCAAGATCTGGTAGCGGGAGGCCGAGATGGCACAGATACGCAGTATTTT
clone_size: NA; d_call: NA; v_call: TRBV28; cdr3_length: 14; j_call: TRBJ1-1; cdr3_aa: CASSTAQGFTEAFF; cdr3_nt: TGTGCCAGCAGTACGGCTCAGGGGTTCACTGAAGCTTTCTTT
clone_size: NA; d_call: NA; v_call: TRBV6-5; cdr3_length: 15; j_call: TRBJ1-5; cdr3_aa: CASSYSRRGGQPQHF; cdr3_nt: TGTGCCAGCAGTTACTCGAGGAGGGGGGGGCAGCCCCAGCATTTT
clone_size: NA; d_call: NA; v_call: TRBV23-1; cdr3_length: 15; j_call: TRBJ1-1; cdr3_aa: CASSSGHAENTEAFF; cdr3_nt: TGCGCCAGCAGTTCCGGCCACGCGGAGAACACTGAAGCTTTCTTT
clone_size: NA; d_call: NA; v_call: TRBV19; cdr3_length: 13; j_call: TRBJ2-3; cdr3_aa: CASSTRGTDTQYF; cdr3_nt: TGTGCCAGTAGTACCCGAGGCACAGATACGCAGTATTTT
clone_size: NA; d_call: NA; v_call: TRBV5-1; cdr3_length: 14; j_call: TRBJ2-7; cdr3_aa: CASSLLGTTYEQYF; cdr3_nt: TGCGCCAGCAGCTTGTTGGGGACAACCTACGAGCAGTACTTC
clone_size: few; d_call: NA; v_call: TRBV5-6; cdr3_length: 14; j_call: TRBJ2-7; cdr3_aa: CASSFRRGTYEQYF; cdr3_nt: TGTGCCAGCAGCTTCCGCAGGGGAACCTACGAGCAGTACTTC
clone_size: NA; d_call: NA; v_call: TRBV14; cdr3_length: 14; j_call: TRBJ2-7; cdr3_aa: CASSQMGLIYEQYF; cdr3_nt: TGTGCCAGCAGCCAAATGGGACTTATCTACGAGCAGTACTTC
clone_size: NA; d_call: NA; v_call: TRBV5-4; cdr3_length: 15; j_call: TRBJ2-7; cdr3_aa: CASSLKGVRSYEQYF; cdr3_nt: TGTGCCAGCAGCTTGAAGGGAGTTAGGTCCTACGAGCAGTACTTC
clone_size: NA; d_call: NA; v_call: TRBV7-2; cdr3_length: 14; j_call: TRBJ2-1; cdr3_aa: CASSLRDSYNEQFF; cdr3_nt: TGTGCCAGCAGCCTCCGGGACTCGTACAATGAGCAGTTCTTC
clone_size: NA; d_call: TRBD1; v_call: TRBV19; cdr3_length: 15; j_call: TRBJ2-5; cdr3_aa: CASSHRGRYQETQYF; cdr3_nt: TGTGCCAGTAGTCACAGGGGCAGGTACCAAGAGACCCAGTACTTC
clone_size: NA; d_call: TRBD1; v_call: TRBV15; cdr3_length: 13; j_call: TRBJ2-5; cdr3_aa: CATQRQTGETQYF; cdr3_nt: TGTGCCACCCAGAGACAGACAGGGGAGACCCAGTACTTC
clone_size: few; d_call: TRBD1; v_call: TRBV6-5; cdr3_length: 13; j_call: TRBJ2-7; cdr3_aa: CASSRDRSYEQYF; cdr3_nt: TGTGCCAGCAGCCGGGACAGATCCTACGAGCAGTACTTC
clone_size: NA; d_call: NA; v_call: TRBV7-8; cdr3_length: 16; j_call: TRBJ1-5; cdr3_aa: CASSLAGVFGNQPQHF; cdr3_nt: TGTGCCAGCAGCTTAGCCGGTGTATTCGGCAATCAGCCCCAGCATTTT
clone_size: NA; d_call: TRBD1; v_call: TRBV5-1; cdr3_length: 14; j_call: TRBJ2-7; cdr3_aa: CASSLNRDRGLLYF; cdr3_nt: TGCGCCAGCAGCTTGAATCGGGACAGGGGGCTATTGTACTTC
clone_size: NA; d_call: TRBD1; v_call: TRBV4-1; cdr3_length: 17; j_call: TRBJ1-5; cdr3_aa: CASSHAGTGPLNQPQHF; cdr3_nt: TGCGCCAGCAGCCATGCCGGGACAGGCCCCCTCAATCAGCCCCAGCATTTT
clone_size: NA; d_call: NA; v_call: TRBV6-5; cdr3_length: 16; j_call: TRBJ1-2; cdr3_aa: CASSYSPAGVGAGYTF; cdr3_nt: TGTGCCAGCAGTTACTCGCCGGCAGGGGTTGGGGCTGGCTACACCTTC
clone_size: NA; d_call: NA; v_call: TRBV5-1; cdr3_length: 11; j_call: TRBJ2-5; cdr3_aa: CASSGDETQYF; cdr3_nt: TGCGCCAGCAGCGGAGATGAGACCCAGTACTTC
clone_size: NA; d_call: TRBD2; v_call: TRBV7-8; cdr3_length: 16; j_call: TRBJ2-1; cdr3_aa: CASSLARAGGGNEQFF; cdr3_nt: TGTGCCAGCAGCTTAGCGAGGGCGGGGGGAGGTAATGAGCAGTTCTTC
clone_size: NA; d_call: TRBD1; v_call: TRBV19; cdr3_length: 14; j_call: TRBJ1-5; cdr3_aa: CASSPVQGAEPQHF; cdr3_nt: TGTGCCAGTAGTCCCGTACAGGGGGCAGAGCCCCAGCATTTT
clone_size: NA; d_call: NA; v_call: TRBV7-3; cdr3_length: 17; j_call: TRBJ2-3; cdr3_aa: CASSLNPTYPSTDTQYF; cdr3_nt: TGTGCCAGCAGCTTAAACCCGACTTACCCCAGCACAGATACGCAGTATTTT
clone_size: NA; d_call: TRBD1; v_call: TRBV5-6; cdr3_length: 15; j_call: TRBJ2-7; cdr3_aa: CASSLPGQGANEQYF; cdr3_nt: TGTGCCAGCAGCCTGCCGGGACAGGGGGCTAACGAGCAGTACTTC
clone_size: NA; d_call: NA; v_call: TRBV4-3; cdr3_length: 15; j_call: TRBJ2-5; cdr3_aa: CASSQGTGQGETQYF; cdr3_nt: TGCGCCAGCAGCCAAGGAACAGGGCAGGGGGAGACCCAGTACTTC
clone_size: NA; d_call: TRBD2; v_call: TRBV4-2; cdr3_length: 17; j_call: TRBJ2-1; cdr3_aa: CASSQETSGDSYNEQFF; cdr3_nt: TGTGCCAGCAGCCAAGAAACTAGCGGGGATTCCTACAATGAGCAGTTCTTC
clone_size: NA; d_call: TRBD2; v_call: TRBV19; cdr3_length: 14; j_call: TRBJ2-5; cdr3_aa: CASGGLAGGWTQYF; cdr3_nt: TGTGCCAGTGGTGGACTAGCGGGGGGTTGGACCCAGTACTTC
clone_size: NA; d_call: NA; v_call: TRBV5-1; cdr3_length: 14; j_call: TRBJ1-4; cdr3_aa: CASSLGGGVEKLFF; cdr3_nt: TGCGCCAGCAGCTTAGGAGGAGGCGTTGAAAAACTGTTTTTT
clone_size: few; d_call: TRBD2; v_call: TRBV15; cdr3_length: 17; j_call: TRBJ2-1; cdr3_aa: CATSMGLAGGSYNEQFF; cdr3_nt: TGTGCCACCAGCATGGGACTAGCGGGAGGTTCCTACAATGAGCAGTTCTTC
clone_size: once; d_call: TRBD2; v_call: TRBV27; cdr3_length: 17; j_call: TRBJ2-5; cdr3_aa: CASSHWGLAGGGETQYF; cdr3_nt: TGTGCCAGCAGTCACTGGGGCCTAGCGGGGGGCGGGGAGACCCAGTACTTC
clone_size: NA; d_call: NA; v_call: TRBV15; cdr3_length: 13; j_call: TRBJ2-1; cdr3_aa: CATSSTDSNEQFF; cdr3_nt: TGTGCCACCAGCAGTACCGATAGCAATGAGCAGTTCTTC
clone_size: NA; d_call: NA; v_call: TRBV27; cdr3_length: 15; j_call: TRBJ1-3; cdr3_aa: CASSPDRTAGDTIYF; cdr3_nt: TGTGCCAGCAGTCCCGACAGGACGGCCGGGGACACCATATATTTT
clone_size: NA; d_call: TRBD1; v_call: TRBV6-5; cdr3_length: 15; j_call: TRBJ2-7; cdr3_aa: CASSSPGQGHYEQYF; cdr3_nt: TGTGCCAGCAGTTCACCGGGACAGGGGCACTACGAGCAGTACTTC
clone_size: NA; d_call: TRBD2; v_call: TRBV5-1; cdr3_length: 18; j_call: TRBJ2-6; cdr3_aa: CASSLAAGGPSGANVLTF; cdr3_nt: TGCGCCAGCAGCTTGGCCGCGGGGGGTCCTTCTGGGGCCAACGTCCTGACTTTC
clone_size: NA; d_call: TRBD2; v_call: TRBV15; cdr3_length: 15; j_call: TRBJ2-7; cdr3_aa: CATSRGTSGLYEQYF; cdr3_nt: TGTGCCACCAGCAGAGGGACTAGCGGATTGTACGAGCAGTACTTC
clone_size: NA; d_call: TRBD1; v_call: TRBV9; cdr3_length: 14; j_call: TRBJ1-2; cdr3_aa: CASSVAGGMGGYTF; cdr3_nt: TGTGCCAGCAGCGTAGCAGGGGGCATGGGAGGCTACACCTTC